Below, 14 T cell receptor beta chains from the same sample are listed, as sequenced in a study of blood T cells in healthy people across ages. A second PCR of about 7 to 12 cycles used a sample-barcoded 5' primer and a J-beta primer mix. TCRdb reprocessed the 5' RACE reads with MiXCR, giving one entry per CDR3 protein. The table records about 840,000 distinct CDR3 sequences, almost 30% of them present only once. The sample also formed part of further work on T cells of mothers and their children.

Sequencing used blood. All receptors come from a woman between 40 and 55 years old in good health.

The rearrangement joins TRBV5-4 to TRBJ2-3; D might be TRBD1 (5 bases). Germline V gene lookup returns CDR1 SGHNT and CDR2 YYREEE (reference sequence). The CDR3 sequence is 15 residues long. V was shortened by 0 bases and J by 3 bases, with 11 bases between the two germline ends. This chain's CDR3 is CASSLGMGRTDTQYF. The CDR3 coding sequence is TGTGCCAGCAGCTTGGGTATGGGGCGGACAGATACGCAGTATTTT.

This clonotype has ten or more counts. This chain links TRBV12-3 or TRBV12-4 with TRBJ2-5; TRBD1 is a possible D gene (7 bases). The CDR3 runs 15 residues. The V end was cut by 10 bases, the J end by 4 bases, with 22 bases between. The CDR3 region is CATSRQRQGGETQYF. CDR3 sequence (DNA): TGTGCCACCTCCCGACAACGACAGGGAGGAGAGACCCAGTACTTC.

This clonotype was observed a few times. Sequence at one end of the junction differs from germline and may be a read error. DNA for the CDR3: TGTGCCAGTAGCTCGAGCCGGGACTGGGAGTTCTACGAGCAGTACTTC. This gives the protein CASSSSRDWEFYEQYF. The V gene is TRBV7-9, the J gene TRBJ2-7; D is perhaps TRBD2 (6 bases). The CDR3 is made up of 16 amino acids. Germline V lookup: CDR1 SEHNR, CDR2 FQNEAQ (reference sequence).

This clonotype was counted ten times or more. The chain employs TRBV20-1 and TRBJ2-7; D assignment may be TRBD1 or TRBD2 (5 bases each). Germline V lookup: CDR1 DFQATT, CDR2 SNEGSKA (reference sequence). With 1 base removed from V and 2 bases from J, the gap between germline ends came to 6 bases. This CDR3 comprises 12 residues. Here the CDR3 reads CSARAGPYEQYF. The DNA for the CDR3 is TGCAGTGCTAGAGCGGGGCCCTACGAGCAGTACTTC.

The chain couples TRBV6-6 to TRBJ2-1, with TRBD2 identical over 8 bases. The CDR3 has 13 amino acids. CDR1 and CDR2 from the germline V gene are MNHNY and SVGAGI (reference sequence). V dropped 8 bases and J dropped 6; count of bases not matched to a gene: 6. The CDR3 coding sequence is TGTGCCAGCGGGACGGGGGGGCGCAATGAGCAGTTCTTC. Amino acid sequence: CASGTGGRNEQFF.

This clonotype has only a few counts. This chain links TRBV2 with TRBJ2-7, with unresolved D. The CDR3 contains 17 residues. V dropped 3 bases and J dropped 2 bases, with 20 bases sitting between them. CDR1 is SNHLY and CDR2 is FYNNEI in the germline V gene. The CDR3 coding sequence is TGTGCCAGCAGTGAGGCGGCAAAGGGCCCCTTGGCCTACGAGCAGTACTTC. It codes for CASSEAAKGPLAYEQYF.

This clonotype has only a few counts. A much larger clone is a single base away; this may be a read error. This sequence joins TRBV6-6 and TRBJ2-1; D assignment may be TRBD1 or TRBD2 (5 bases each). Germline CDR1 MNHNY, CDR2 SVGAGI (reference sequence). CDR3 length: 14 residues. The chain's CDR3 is CAGSSLGDPNEQFF. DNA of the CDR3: TGTGCCGGCAGTTCACTGGGGGACCCCAATGAGCAGTTCTTC.

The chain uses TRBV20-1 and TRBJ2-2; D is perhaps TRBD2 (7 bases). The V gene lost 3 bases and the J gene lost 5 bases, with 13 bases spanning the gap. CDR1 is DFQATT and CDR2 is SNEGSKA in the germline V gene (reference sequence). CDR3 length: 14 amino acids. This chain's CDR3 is CSASRGAWTGELFF. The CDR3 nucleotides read TGCAGTGCTAGTCGGGGGGCATGGACCGGGGAGCTGTTTTTT.

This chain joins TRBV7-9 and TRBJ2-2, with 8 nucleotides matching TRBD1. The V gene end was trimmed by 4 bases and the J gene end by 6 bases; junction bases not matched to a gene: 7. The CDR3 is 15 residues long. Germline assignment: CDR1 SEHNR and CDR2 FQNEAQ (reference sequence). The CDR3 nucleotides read TGTGCCAGCAGCTCGGACAGGGAGGCCGCCGGGGAGCTGTTTTTT. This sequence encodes CASSSDREAAGELFF.

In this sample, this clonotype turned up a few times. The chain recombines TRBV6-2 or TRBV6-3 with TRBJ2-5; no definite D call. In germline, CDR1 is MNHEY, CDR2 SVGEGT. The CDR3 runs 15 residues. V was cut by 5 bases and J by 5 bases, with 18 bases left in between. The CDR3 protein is CASSNDGRHIETQYF. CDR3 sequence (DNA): TGTGCCAGCAGTAACGACGGAAGACATATTGAGACCCAGTACTTC.

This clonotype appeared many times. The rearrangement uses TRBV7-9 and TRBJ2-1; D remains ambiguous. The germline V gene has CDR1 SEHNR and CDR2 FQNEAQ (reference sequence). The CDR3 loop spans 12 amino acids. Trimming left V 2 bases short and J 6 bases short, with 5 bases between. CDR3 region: CASSLIVNEQFF. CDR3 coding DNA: TGTGCCAGCAGCTTAATAGTCAATGAGCAGTTCTTC.

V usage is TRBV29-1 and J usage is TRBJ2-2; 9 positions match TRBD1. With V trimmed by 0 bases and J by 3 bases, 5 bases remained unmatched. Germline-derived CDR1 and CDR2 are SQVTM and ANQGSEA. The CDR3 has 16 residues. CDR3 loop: CSVEDGGQGYTGELFF. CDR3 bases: TGCAGCGTTGAAGATGGGGGACAGGGTTACACCGGGGAGCTGTTTTTT.

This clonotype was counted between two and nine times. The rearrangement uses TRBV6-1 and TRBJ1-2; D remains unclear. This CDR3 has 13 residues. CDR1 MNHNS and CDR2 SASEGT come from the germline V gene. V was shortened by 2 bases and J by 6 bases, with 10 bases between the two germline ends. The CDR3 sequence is CASSERESDGYTF. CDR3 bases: TGTGCCAGCAGTGAAAGGGAAAGTGATGGCTACACCTTC.

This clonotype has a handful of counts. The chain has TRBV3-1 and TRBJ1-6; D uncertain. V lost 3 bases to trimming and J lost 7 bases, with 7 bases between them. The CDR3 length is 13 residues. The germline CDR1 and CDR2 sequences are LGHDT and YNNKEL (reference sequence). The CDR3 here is CASSQTYNSPLHF. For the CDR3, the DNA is TGTGCCAGCAGCCAGACTTACAATTCACCCCTCCACTTT.